Sequencing of this T cell receptor beta chain was carried out in a study of cytomegalovirus exposure and HLA in healthy donors. In the study overall: A prior analysis found more than 90 million unique TCR beta sequences from around 180 million T cells.

The PCR contained 60 Vbeta and 13 Jbeta primers. Profiling relied on immunoSEQ multiplex PCR, and the TCRdb table lists in-frame clones only, not all of them. The sample consists of more than 85,000 clones, 9.4% of them appearing once. In its sample, this clone was seen a few times. Germline CDR1 reads SNHLY; CDR2 reads FYNNEI. J was trimmed by 4 bases and V by 7 bases; bases with no gene match: 6. CDR3 size: 13 residues. The chain employs TRBV2 and TRBJ1-2; 7 nucleotides agree with TRBD1. The sequenced sample was PBMCs. The TCR was taken from a man over 45 in good health and CMV-seropositive. The CDR3 DNA reads TGTGCCAGCACAGGGGGACGTTTCTATGGCTACACCTTC. Translating it yields CASTGGRFYGYTF. The full variable domain, in which reference TRBV2 and TRBJ1-2 provide the parts outside the CDR3, is EPEVTQTPSHQVTQMGQEVILRCVPISNHLYFYWYRQILGQKVEFLVSFYNNEISEKSEIFDDQFSVERPDGSNFTLKIRSTKLEDSAMYFCASTGGRFYGYTFGSGTRLTVV.